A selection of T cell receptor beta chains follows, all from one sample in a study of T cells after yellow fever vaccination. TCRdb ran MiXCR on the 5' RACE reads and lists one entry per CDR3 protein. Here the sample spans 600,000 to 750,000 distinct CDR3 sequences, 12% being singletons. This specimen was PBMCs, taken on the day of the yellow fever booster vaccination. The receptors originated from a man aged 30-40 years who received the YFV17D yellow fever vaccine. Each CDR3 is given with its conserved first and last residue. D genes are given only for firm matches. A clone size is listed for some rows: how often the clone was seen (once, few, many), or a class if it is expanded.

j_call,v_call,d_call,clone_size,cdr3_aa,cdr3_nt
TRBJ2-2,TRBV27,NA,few,CASSLEKGDPRGGELFF,TGTGCCAGCAGTTTAGAAAAAGGGGACCCCCGCGGGGGGGAGCTGTTTTTT
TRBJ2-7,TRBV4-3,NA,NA,CASNVSQGGYEQYF,TGCGCCAGCAACGTTTCTCAGGGGGGCTACGAGCAGTACTTC
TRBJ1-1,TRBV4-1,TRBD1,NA,CASSLLGTGEGPEAFF,TGCGCCAGCAGCCTTCTCGGGACAGGGGAGGGCCCTGAAGCTTTCTTT
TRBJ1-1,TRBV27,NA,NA,CASSLSIGGYTEAFF,TGTGCCAGCAGTTTATCTATCGGGGGTTACACTGAAGCTTTCTTT
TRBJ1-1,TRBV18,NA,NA,CASSPSGLMNTEAFF,TGTGCCAGCTCACCCTCCGGACTTATGAACACTGAAGCTTTCTTT
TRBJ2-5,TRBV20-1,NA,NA,CSASLGRGQETQYF,TGCAGTGCTAGTCTCGGGAGAGGGCAAGAGACCCAGTACTTC
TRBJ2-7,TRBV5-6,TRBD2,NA,CASSFRTSGSYEQYF,TGTGCCAGCAGTTTTCGGACTAGCGGGTCCTACGAGCAGTACTTC
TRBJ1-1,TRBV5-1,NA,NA,CASSPSRSGDGTLMNTEAFF,TGCGCCAGCAGCCCCAGTCGGTCTGGGGACGGGACGCTTATGAACACTGAAGCTTTCTTT
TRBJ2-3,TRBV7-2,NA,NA,CASSLVGGASDTQYF,TGTGCCAGCAGCTTAGTGGGGGGCGCTTCAGATACGCAGTATTTT
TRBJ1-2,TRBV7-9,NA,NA,CASSLGGSPGYTF,TGTGCCAGCAGCTTAGGGGGGTCGCCCGGCTACACCTTC
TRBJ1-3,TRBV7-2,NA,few,CASSFISGSGNTIYF,TGTGCCAGCAGCTTCATTTCGGGCTCTGGAAACACCATATATTTT
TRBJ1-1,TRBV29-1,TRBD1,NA,CSVADRGSGNTEAFF,TGCAGCGTTGCCGACAGGGGCTCGGGGAACACTGAAGCTTTCTTT
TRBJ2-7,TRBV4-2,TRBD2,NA,CASSQATSGISEQYF,TGTGCCAGCAGCCAAGCAACTAGCGGGATCTCCGAGCAGTACTTC
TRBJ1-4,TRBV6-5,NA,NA,CASSSLRGEKLFF,TGTGCCAGCAGTTCCCTAAGGGGGGAAAAACTGTTTTTT
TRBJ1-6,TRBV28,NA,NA,CASSGRQGLGSPLHF,TGTGCCAGCAGTGGGCGTCAGGGGTTGGGATCACCCCTCCACTTT
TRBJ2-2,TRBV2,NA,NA,CASRNPLGGTGELFF,TGTGCCAGCAGGAACCCCTTGGGTGGCACCGGGGAGCTGTTTTTT
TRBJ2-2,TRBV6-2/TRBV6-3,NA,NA,CAAGATPRGTGELFF,TGTGCGGCAGGGGCCACCCCCAGGGGCACCGGGGAGCTGTTTTTT
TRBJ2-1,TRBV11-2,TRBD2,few,CASSPGLAGERDYNEQFF,TGTGCCAGCAGCCCGGGACTAGCGGGAGAGAGAGACTACAATGAGCAGTTCTTC
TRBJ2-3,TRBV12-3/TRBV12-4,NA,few,CASSLALGGRRATDTQYF,TGTGCCAGCAGTTTAGCCCTGGGGGGCCGGAGGGCGACAGATACGCAGTATTTT
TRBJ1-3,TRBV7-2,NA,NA,CASSLDGISGNTIYF,TGTGCCAGCAGCTTAGACGGGATCTCTGGAAACACCATATATTTT
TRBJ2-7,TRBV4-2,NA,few,CASSQDLGGEQYF,TGTGCCAGCAGCCAAGATCTGGGGGGCGAGCAGTACTTC
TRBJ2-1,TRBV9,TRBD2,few,CASSVGGGGLNEQFF,TGTGCCAGCAGCGTAGGAGGCGGGGGACTCAATGAGCAGTTCTTC
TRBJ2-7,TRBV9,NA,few,CASSVRDFSYEQYF,TGTGCCAGCAGCGTCCGGGACTTTTCCTACGAGCAGTACTTC
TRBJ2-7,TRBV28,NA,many,CASSLTGYSYEQYF,TGTGCCAGCAGTTTAACCGGTTACTCCTACGAGCAGTACTTC
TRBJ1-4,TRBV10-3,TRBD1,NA,CAISESDRGGPQLFF,TGTGCCATCAGTGAGTCGGACAGGGGAGGGCCGCAACTGTTTTTT
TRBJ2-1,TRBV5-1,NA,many,CASSLVPVPYNEQFF,TGCGCCAGCAGCTTAGTACCTGTTCCCTACAATGAGCAGTTCTTC
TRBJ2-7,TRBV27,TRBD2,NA,CASSMTSTYEQYF,TGTGCCAGCAGTATGACTAGCACGTACGAGCAGTACTTC
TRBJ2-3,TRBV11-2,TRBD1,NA,CASSFIRGLNTQYF,TGTGCCAGCAGCTTTATCAGGGGGCTAAATACGCAGTATTTT
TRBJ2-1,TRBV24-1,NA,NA,CATSESRDGEQFF,TGTGCCACCAGTGAATCTCGGGATGGTGAGCAGTTCTTC
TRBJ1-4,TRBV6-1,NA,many,CASSDSSSNEKLFF,TGTGCCAGCAGCGACAGCAGTTCTAATGAAAAACTGTTTTTT
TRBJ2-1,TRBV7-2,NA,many,CASSPPGPYNEQFF,TGTGCCAGCAGCCCCCCGGGGCCCTACAATGAGCAGTTCTTC
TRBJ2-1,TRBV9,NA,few,CASSVGSSEENEQFF,TGTGCCAGCAGCGTAGGGTCTAGCGAGGAGAATGAGCAGTTCTTC